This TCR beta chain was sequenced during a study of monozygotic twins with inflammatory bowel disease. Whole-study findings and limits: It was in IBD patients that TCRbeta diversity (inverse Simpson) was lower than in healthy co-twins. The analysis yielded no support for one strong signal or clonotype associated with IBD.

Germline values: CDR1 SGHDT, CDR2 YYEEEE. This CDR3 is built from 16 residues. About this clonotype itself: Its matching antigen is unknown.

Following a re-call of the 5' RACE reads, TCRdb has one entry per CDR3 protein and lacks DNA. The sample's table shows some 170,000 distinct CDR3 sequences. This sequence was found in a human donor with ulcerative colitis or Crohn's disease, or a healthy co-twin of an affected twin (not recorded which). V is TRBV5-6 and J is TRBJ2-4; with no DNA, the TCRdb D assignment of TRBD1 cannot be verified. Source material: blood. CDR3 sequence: CASTKAGILAKNIQYF. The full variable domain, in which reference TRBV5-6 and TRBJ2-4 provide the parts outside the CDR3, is DAGVTQSPTHLIKTRGQQVTLRCSPKSGHDTVSWYQQALGQGPQFIFQYYEEEERQRGNFPDRFSGHQFPNYSSELNVNALLLGDSALYLCASTKAGILAKNIQYFGAGTRLSVL.